This TCR beta chain was captured in a study of blood T cell repertoires in COVID-19. Across the study: Donors in the United States, Italy and Spain gave samples during acute or convalescent COVID-19.

Germline V gene lookup returns CDR1 KGHDR and CDR2 SFDVKD. The CDR3 runs to 18 residues. Unmatched junction bases numbered 9, after V lost 4 bases and J lost 7 bases. Sequencing was performed with immunoSEQ multiplex PCR; in TCRdb, only in-frame clones are kept and a portion is missing. The sample shows 150,000 or so clones, roughly 90% of them seen only once. The specimen was peripheral blood. The source of this sequence is a man between 45 and 60 years old with acute or convalescent COVID-19. The V call is TRBV24-1, the J call TRBJ2-2; 15 bases line up with TRBD2. CDR3 sequence (DNA): TGTGCCACCAGTGACTTCGGACTAGCGGGAGGGTCCGTCGGGGAGCTGTTTTTT. This sequence encodes CATSDFGLAGGSVGELFF.